This TCR beta chain is drawn from a study of lymphopenia after photon versus proton radiotherapy. Comment on this clone: Its antigen is unknown.

Clones were read by immunoSEQ multiplex PCR, and TCRdb kept only the in-frame ones, dropping some. This sample carries 50,000 or so clones, around 90% of them seen once, and the ten largest clones take roughly 18%. Study results and caveats: Larger post-nadir TCR diversity loss correlated inversely with survival in deceased patients. Relative stability marked proton patients; photon patients lost diversity and naive cells. Authors raise, but do not show, better survival with proton therapy. After lymphocyte nadir, photon-treated repertoires showed oligoclonal expansion, especially CD8+ Temra.

V lost 6 bases and J 3 bases, leaving 18 bases between the germline ends. Germline V gene data show CDR1 as LNHDA and CDR2 as SQIVND (reference sequence). This CDR3 comprises 16 residues. The sample consisted of peripheral blood, taken from a patient treated with photon-based radiotherapy. V is TRBV19 and J is TRBJ2-1; possible D gene TRBD2, 6 bases. The sequence was obtained from a middle-aged woman with cholangiocarcinoma. The CDR3 DNA follows: TGTGCCAGTAGCGCCCCGGTGAGCGGGTTCTACAATGAGCAGTTCTTC. Protein sequence: CASSAPVSGFYNEQFF.